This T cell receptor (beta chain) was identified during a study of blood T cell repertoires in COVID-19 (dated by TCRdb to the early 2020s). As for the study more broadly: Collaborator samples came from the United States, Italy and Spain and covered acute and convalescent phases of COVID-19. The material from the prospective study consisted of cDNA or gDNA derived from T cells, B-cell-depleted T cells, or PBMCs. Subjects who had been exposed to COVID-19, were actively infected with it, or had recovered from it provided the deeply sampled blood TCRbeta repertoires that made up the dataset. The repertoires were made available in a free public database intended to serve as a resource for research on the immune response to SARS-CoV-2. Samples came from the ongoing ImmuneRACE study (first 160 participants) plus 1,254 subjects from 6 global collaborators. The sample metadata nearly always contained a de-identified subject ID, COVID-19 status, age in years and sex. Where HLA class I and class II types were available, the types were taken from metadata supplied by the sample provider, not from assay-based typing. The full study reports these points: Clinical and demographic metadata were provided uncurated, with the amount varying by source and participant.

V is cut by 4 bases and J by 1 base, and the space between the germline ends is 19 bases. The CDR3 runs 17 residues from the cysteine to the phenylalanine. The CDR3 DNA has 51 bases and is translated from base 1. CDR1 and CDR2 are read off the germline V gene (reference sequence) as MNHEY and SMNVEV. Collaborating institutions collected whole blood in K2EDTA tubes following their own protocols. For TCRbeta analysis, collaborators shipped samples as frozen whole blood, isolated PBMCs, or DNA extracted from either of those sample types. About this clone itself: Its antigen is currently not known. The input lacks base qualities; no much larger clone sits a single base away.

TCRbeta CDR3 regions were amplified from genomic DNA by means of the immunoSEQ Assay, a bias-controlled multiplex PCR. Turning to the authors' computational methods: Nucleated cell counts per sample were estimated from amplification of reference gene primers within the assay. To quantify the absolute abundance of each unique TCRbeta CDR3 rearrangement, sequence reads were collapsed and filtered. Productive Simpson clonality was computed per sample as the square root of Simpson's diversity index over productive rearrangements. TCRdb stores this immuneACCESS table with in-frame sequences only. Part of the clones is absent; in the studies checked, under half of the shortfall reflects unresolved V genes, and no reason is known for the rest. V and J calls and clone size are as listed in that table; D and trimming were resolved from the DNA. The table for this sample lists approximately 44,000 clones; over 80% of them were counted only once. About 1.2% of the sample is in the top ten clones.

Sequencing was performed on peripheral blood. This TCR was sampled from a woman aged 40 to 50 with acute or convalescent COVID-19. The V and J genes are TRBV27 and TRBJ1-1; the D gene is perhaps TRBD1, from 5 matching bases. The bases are TGTGCCAGCAGTTCACTTCCGGAGGAGGGGTGGAACACTGAAGCTTTCTTT. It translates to CASSSLPEEGWNTEAFF.